What follows are 19 T cell receptor beta chains derived from one specimen sequenced in a study of cytomegalovirus exposure and HLA in healthy donors. The primer mix had 60 Vbeta and 13 Jbeta primers. Assay: immunoSEQ multiplex PCR; the TCRdb copy retains only in-frame clones and omits some. The sample consists of 150,000 to 200,000 clones, 70% to 85% of them appearing once. The sequenced sample was PBMCs. All receptors come from a middle-aged man in good health and CMV-seropositive.

The chain is built from TRBV9 and TRBJ2-1, with D uncertain. Per the germline V gene, CDR1 is SGDLS and CDR2 is YYNGEE. Trimming took off 0 bases at V and 5 bases at J, with 12 bases between the two ends. This CDR3 contains 15 residues. The CDR3 DNA sequence: TGTGCCAGCAGCGTAGGTAGGCTAGTCGACAATGAGCAGTTCTTC. This sequence encodes CASSVGRLVDNEQFF.

The chain carries TRBV9 and TRBJ2-7; D is perhaps TRBD1 (5 bases). V was trimmed by 0 bases and J by 2 bases, leaving 12 bases between them. Germline V gene lookup returns CDR1 SGDLS and CDR2 YYNGEE. The CDR3 is 15 residues long. The CDR3 bases are TGTGCCAGCAGCGTAGGCTTGGACATGCCCTACGAGCAGTACTTC. Translated: CASSVGLDMPYEQYF.

The CDR3 here is CASSSSGGATGETQYF. CDR3 DNA sequence: TGTGCCAGTAGTTCTAGCGGGGGGGCGACAGGAGAGACCCAGTACTTC. This sequence joins TRBV19 and TRBJ2-5; TRBD2 matches 12 bases. CDR3 size: 16 residues. Germline trimming cut 5 bases from V and 4 bases from J; bases unmatched to any gene: 8. Germline V lookup: CDR1 LNHDA, CDR2 SQIVND (reference sequence).

V usage is TRBV30 and J usage is TRBJ1-5; 11 bases are a match to TRBD1. The length of the CDR3 is 15 residues. Germline CDR1 reads GTSNPN; CDR2 reads SVGIG (reference sequence). V trimming: 7 bases; J trimming: 3 bases; junction bases outside the gene matches: 8. This CDR3 reads CALGQGDLLNQPQHF. The CDR3 nucleotides are TGTGCCTTGGGACAGGGGGATTTGCTCAATCAGCCCCAGCATTTT.

The J gene is TRBJ2-7, the V gene TRBV28; D remains ambiguous. Germline-derived CDR1 and CDR2 are MDHEN and SYDVKM. V gave up 4 bases and J gave up 2 bases, with 18 bases separating them. CDR3 length equals 16 residues. This chain's CDR3 is CASSSAAVAATYEQYF. DNA of the CDR3: TGTGCCAGCAGTTCCGCGGCGGTGGCGGCCACCTACGAGCAGTACTTC.

The CDR3 spells CASSQAYTVNTEAFF. CDR3 nucleotides: TGTGCCAGCAGCCAAGCCTATACGGTTAACACTGAAGCTTTCTTT. The chain combines TRBV14 with TRBJ1-1; no definite D call. The V end lost 1 base, the J end lost 2 bases, and 11 bases lay between the germline ends. CDR1 SGHDN and CDR2 FVKESK come from the germline V gene. This CDR3 has 15 residues.

The J gene is TRBJ1-2, the V gene TRBV6-1; D is ambiguous. CDR1 is MNHNS and CDR2 is SASEGT in the germline V gene. The germline V and J ends were trimmed by 4 bases and 7 bases, with 13 bases remaining between them. The CDR3 loop spans 13 amino acids. The DNA for the CDR3 is TGTGCCAGCAGTGTTGTGGAGGACGGTGGCTACACCTTC. This sequence encodes CASSVVEDGGYTF.

The V and J genes are TRBV7-9 and TRBJ2-2; TRBD1 matches 10 bases. Germline lookup yields CDR1 SEHNR and CDR2 FQNEAQ (reference sequence). The CDR3 runs 16 residues. V was clipped by 5 bases and J by 4 bases; unmatched bases: 7. DNA of the CDR3: TGTGCCAGCAGCCCAGGATGGACAGGGGGCACCGGGGAGCTGTTTTTT. Translation: CASSPGWTGGTGELFF.

Note on this clone: Germline is not matched at one junction end, which may reflect a read error. This sample also contains other DNA sequences that code for the same CDR3. This chain uses TRBV5-1 with TRBJ2-6; TRBD2 is a possible D gene (5 bases). Germline values: CDR1 SGHRS, CDR2 YFSETQ. The length of the CDR3 is 17 residues. In DNA, the CDR3 is TGTGCCAGCAGCCCGACGGACTCGAGCTCTGGGGCCAACGTCCTGACTTTC. Translating it yields CASSPTDSSSGANVLTF. The full variable domain, with the rest looked up from reference TRBV5-1 and TRBJ2-6, is KAGVTQTPRYLIKTRGQQVTLSCSPISGHRSVSWYQQTPGQGLQFLFEYFSETQRNKGNFPGRFSGRQFSNSRSEMNVSTLELGDSALYLCASSPTDSSSGANVLTFGAGSRLTVL.

The chain is built from TRBV5-6 and TRBJ2-3; D may be TRBD2 (5 bases). CDR3 length: 16 amino acids. Trimming removed 3 bases at V and 0 bases at J, with 14 bases between. The germline gives CDR1 SGHDT, CDR2 YYEEEE. CDR3: CASSSPPGGSTDTQYF. The CDR3 DNA sequence: TGTGCCAGCAGCTCCCCCCCGGGCGGGAGCACAGATACGCAGTATTTT.

V and J are TRBV6-5 and TRBJ1-5; D gene ambiguous. The CDR3 runs 14 residues. The germline V and J ends were trimmed by 2 bases and 3 bases, with 8 bases remaining between them. From germline, CDR1 is MNHEY and CDR2 SVGAGI. The CDR3 DNA sequence: TGTGCCAGCAGTTACATCGGGTACAATCAGCCCCAGCATTTT. Its protein is CASSYIGYNQPQHF.

V usage is TRBV18 and J usage is TRBJ1-1; 7 bases align to TRBD1. Germline CDR1 and CDR2: KGHSH and LQKENI. The CDR3 extends over 14 amino acids. J gave up 5 bases and V 5 bases, and 8 bases lay outside the gene matches. The chain's CDR3 is CASSVTGSRTEAFF. CDR3 in DNA: TGTGCCAGCTCAGTGACAGGGTCGAGGACTGAAGCTTTCTTT.

J is TRBJ2-5 and V is TRBV10-2; tentatively, D is TRBD1 (8 bases). Trimming cost V 6 bases and J 5 bases, with 13 bases left between them. CDR1 is WSHSY and CDR2 is SAAADI in the germline V gene. The CDR3 has 13 residues. CDR3 nucleotides: TGCGCCAGCAGAGGACAGGGAGGGGAGACCCAGTACTTC. Residues: CASRGQGGETQYF.

J is TRBJ1-6 and V is TRBV2; D not resolved. The V and J ends lost 0 bases and 0 bases respectively, with 9 bases between them. Germline V CDR1 and CDR2: SNHLY, FYNNEI. This CDR3 contains 17 residues. The CDR3 coding sequence is TGTGCCAGCAGTGAAGCGCTTCGCAGCTCCTATAATTCACCCCTCCACTTT. This encodes CASSEALRSSYNSPLHF.

As DNA, the CDR3 is TGTGCCAGCAGTTCTGACAGGTTCTACGAGCAGTACTTC. As protein: CASSSDRFYEQYF. V and J are TRBV27 and TRBJ2-7; a weak D match, TRBD1 (6 bases). Germline values: CDR1 MNHEY, CDR2 SMNVEV (reference sequence). Trimming stripped 4 bases from V and 3 bases from J, with 10 bases between. The CDR3 length is 13 residues.

This clone was picked up a small number of times. The gene calls are TRBV21-1 and TRBJ2-7; the table's D call, TRBD1, has no DNA check behind it. TRBV21-1 is a listed pseudogene. This CDR3 comprises 19 residues. The CDR3 protein is CASSKGGQGGSGSSYEQYV. In DNA, the CDR3 is TGTGCCAGCAGCAAAGGGGGACAGGGAGGATCCGGGAGCTCCTACGAGCAGTACGTC.

The rearrangement uses TRBV9 and TRBJ1-5; D is undetermined. Germline lookup yields CDR1 SGDLS and CDR2 YYNGEE. The CDR3 runs 15 residues. V gave up 0 bases and J gave up 0 bases, with 7 bases separating them. The CDR3 reads CASSVAGHSNQPQHF. The CDR3, as DNA: TGTGCCAGCAGCGTAGCCGGTCATAGCAATCAGCCCCAGCATTTT.

The chain is built from TRBV9 and TRBJ2-3; 13 bases align to TRBD2. This CDR3 region has 16 residues. V lost 4 bases, J lost 3 bases, and 5 bases stayed unmatched. Germline-derived CDR1 and CDR2 are SGDLS and YYNGEE. The CDR3 bases are TGTGCCAGCAGCCGAGGACTAGCGGGAGCAACAGATACGCAGTATTTT. Amino acid sequence: CASSRGLAGATDTQYF.

The V call is TRBV5-6, the J call TRBJ1-2; a weak D match, TRBD1 (5 bases). Trimming pared 0 bases from V and 0 bases from J, leaving 9 bases between. The CDR3 is made up of 15 amino acids. Germline CDR1 reads SGHDT; CDR2 reads YYEEEE. The CDR3 coding sequence is TGTGCCAGCAGCTTGGTGGGGGGATCTAACTATGGCTACACCTTC. It codes for CASSLVGGSNYGYTF. Variable domain in full (rest from reference TRBV5-6 and TRBJ1-2): DAGVTQSPTHLIKTRGQQVTLRCSPKSGHDTVSWYQQALGQGPQFIFQYYEEEERQRGNFPDRFSGHQFPNYSSELNVNALLLGDSALYLCASSLVGGSNYGYTFGSGTRLTVV.